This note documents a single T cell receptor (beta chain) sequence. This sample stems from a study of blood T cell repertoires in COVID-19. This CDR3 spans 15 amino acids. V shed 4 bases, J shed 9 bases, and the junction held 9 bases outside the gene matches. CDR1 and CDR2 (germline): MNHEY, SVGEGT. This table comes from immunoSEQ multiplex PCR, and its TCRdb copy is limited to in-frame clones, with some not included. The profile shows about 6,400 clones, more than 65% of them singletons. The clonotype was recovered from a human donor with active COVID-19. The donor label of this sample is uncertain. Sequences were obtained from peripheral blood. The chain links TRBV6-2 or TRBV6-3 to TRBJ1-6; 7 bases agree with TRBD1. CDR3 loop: CASSLGQRSRSPLHF. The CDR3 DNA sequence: TGTGCCAGCAGTTTGGGACAGAGGTCCCGTTCACCCCTCCACTTT.